The source of this T cell receptor beta chain is a study of tumor-infiltrating lymphocytes in primary liver carcinoma. Study context: Sample counts of productive TCRbeta reads spanned roughly 3.5 to 8 million; these counts were similar across tissue types. Findings and caveats of the study: The 250 largest clones made up significantly more of tumor than blood repertoires (p = 0.039).

A constant-region primer served to make TCR beta cDNA from approximately 490 ng total RNA. Slightly modified ARM-PCR with three nested multiplex PCR rounds yielded TCR beta libraries. Both of the initial two PCR rounds ran for around 10 cycles and employed TRBV1-TRBV30 forward primers alongside a C-beta reverse primer. MiXCR, run by TCRdb on the multiplex PCR reads, gives a single entry per CDR3 protein. The sample has 300,000 to 350,000 distinct CDR3 sequences, approximately 58% seen once; the top ten hold more than 15%. This clonotype was found many times. The target antigen is unknown. Blood RNA came from unsorted whole blood; germline DNA was also extracted. This CDR3 contains 13 residues. Trimming took off 5 bases at V and 5 bases at J, with 11 bases between the two ends. CDR1 is MNHEY, CDR2 SVGAGI, per germline.

The chain carries TRBV6-5 and TRBJ2-3; D uncertain. This TCR was sampled from a woman aged 30 to 39 with primary liver carcinoma and hepatitis B virus infection. The material sequenced was peripheral blood. CDR3 protein: CASSRIWGDTQYF. The CDR3 DNA reads as TGTGCCAGCAGTCGAATTTGGGGAGATACGCAGTATTTT.